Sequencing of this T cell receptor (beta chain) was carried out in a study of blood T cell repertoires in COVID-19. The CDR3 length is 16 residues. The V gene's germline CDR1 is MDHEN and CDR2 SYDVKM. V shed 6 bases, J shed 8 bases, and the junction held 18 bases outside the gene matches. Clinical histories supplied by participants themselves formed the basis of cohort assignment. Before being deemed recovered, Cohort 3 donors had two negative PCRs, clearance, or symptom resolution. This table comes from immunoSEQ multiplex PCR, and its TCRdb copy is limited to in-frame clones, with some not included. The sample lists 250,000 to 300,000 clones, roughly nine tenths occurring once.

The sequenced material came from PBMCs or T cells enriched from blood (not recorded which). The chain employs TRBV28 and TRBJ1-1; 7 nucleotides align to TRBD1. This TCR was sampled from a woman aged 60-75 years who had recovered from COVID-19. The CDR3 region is CASRLPDRIPIQEAFF. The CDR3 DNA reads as TGTGCCAGCAGATTACCGGACAGGATCCCTATACAGGAAGCTTTCTTT.